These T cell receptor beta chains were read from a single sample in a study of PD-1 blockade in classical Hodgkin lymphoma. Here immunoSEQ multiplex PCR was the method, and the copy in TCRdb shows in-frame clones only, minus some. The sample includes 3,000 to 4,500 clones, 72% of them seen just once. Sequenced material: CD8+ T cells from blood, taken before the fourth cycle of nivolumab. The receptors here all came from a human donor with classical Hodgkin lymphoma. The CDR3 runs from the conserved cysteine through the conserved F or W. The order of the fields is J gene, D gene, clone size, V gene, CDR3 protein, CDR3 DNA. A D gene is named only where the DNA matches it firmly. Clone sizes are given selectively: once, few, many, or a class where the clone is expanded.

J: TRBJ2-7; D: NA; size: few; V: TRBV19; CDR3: CASSTGTYEQYF; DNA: TGTGCCAGTAGTACAGGGACTTACGAGCAGTACTTC
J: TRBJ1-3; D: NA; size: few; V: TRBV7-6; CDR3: CASSGRNTIYF; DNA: TGTGCCAGCAGCGGCAGAAACACCATATATTTT
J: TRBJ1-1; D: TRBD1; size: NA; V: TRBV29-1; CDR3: CSVGVLGQGWNTEAFF; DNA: TGCAGCGTTGGGGTCCTTGGACAGGGCTGGAACACTGAAGCTTTCTTT
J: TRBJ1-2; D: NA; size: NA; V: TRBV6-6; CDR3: CASSYGGKYGYTF; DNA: TGTGCCAGCAGTTACGGGGGAAAATATGGCTACACCTTC
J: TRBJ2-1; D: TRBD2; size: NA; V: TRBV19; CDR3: CASRNPEAGARYNEQFF; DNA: TGTGCCAGTAGGAATCCCGAAGCGGGAGCTCGGTACAATGAGCAGTTCTTC
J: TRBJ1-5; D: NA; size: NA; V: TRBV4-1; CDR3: CASSQVFNQPQHF; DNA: TGCGCCAGCAGCCAAGTTTTCAATCAGCCCCAGCATTTT
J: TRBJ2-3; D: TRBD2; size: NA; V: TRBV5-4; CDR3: CASSLKREVRTDTQYF; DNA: TGTGCCAGCAGCCTGAAGCGGGAGGTTCGGACAGATACGCAGTATTTT
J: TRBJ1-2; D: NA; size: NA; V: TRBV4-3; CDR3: CASSQGVLGYGYTF; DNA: TGCGCCAGCAGCCAAGGGGTTCTCGGCTATGGCTACACCTTC
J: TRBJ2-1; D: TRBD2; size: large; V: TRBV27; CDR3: CASSLLGVWDYPHNEQFF; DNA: TGTGCCAGCAGTTTACTTGGAGTTTGGGACTACCCACACAATGAGCAGTTCTTC
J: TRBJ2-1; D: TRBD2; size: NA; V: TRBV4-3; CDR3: CASSQDGFGLAGYNEQFF; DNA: TGCGCCAGCAGCCAAGACGGTTTCGGACTAGCGGGATACAATGAGCAGTTCTTC
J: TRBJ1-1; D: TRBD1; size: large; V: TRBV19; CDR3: CASSISGGPNTEAFF; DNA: TGTGCCAGTAGTATATCAGGGGGCCCGAACACTGAAGCTTTCTTT
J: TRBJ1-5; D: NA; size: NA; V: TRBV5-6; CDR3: CASSLHGNQPQHF; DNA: TGTGCCAGCAGCCTACACGGGAATCAGCCCCAGCATTTT
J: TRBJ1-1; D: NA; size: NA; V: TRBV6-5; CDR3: CASSYGQGSTEAFF; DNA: TGTGCCAGCAGTTACGGGCAGGGGAGCACTGAAGCTTTCTTT
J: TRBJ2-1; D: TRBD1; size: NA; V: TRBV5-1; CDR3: CASSPFPDRGQDEQFF; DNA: TGCGCCAGCAGCCCATTCCCTGACAGGGGGCAAGATGAGCAGTTCTTC
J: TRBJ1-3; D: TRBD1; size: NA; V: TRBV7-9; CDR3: CASSEPGQGPSGNTIYF; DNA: TGTGCCAGCAGCGAACCGGGACAGGGCCCCTCTGGAAACACCATATATTTT
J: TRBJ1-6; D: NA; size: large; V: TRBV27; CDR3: CASSLYVTSSYNSPLHF; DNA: TGTGCCAGCAGTTTATATGTTACAAGCTCCTATAATTCACCCCTCCACTTT
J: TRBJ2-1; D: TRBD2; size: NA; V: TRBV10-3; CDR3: CAISEGLAGHNEQFF; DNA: TGTGCCATCAGTGAAGGGCTAGCGGGGCACAATGAGCAGTTCTTC
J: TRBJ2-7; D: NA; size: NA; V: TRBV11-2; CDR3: CASSSPAGPYEQYF; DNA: TGTGCCAGCAGCTCCCCGGCAGGGCCCTACGAGCAGTACTTC
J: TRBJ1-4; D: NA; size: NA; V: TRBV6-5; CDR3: CASRALFVNEKLFF; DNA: TGTGCCAGCAGGGCGTTGTTTGTTAATGAAAAACTGTTTTTT
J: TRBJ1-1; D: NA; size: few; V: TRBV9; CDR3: CASSVGKGMNTEAFF; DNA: TGTGCCAGCAGCGTAGGTAAGGGAATGAACACTGAAGCTTTCTTT
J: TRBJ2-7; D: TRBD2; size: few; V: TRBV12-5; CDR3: CASGLASSGRAEYEQYF; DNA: TGTGCTAGTGGTTTGGCGTCTAGCGGGAGGGCCGAGTACGAGCAGTACTTC
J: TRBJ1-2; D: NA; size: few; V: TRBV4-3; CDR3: CASSQDGGYGYTF; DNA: TGCGCCAGCAGCCAAGATGGTGGGTATGGCTACACCTTC
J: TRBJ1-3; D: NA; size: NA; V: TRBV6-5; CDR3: CASTMGTSGNTIYF; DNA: TGTGCCAGCACCATGGGGACCTCTGGAAACACCATATATTTT
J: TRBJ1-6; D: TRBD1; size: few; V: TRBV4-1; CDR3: CASSQEDRGSSPLHF; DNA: TGCGCCAGCAGCCAAGAGGACAGGGGAAGTTCACCCCTCCACTTT
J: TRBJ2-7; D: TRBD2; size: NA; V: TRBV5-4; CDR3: CASSQTSETYEQYF; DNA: TGTGCCAGCAGCCAGACTAGCGAAACCTACGAGCAGTACTTC
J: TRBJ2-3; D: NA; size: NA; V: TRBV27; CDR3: CASSPWPHPRFGFSSTDTQYF; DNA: TGTGCCAGCAGTCCATGGCCTCACCCAAGGTTTGGATTTTCTAGCACAGATACGCAGTATTTT
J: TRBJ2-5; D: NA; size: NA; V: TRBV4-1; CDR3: CASSQVGTKQETQYF; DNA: TGCGCCAGCAGCCAAGTGGGGACAAAACAAGAGACCCAGTACTTC
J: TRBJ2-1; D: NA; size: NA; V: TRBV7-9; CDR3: CASSFGGFEQFF; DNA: TGTGCCAGCAGCTTCGGAGGGTTCGAGCAGTTCTTC
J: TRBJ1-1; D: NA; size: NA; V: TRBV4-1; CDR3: CASSPTGSEAFF; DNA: TGCGCCAGCAGCCCGACCGGGTCTGAAGCTTTCTTT
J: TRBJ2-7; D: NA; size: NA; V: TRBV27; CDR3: CASSLFGEQYF; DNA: TGTGCCAGCAGTTTATTCGGGGAGCAGTACTTC
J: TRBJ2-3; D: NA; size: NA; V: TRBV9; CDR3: CASSPSPRGGTDTQYF; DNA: TGTGCCAGCAGCCCATCACCCCGGGGAGGCACAGATACGCAGTATTTT
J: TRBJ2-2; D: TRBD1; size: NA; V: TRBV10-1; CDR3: CASSERGRGYNTGELFF; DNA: TGCGCCAGCAGTGAGCGGGGCAGGGGGTATAACACCGGGGAGCTGTTTTTT
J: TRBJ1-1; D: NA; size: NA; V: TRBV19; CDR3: CTSSITANTEAFF; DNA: TGTACCAGTAGTATTACCGCGAACACTGAAGCTTTCTTT
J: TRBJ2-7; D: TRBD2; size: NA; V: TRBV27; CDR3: CASRRPGGEQYF; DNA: TGTGCCAGCAGAAGACCGGGGGGCGAGCAGTACTTC
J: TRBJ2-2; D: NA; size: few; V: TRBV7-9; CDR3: CASRSGSGELFF; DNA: TGTGCCAGCAGGTCGGGTTCCGGGGAGCTGTTTTTT
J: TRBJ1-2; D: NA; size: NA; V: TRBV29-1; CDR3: CSARGGGLPGYTF; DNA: TGCAGCGCCCGTGGGGGGGGCCTGCCTGGCTACACCTTC
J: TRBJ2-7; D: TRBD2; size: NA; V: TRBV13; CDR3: CASRRDGLGSSYEQYF; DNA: TGTGCCAGCAGACGGGACGGACTAGGAAGCTCCTACGAGCAGTACTTC
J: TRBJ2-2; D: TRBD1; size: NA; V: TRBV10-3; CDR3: CAISESETQTGNFGELFF; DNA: TGTGCCATCAGTGAGTCCGAAACACAGACAGGGAACTTCGGGGAGCTGTTTTTT
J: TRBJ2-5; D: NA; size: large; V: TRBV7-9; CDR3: CASSSPGFGETQYF; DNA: TGTGCCAGCAGCTCACCCGGTTTCGGGGAGACCCAGTACTTC
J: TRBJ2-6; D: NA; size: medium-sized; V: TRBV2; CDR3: CASSTGANVLTF; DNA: TGTGCCAGCAGTACCGGGGCCAACGTCCTGACTTTC
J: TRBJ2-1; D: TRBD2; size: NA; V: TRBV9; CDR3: CASSASSGGDNEQFF; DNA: TGTGCCAGCAGCGCGTCTAGCGGGGGGGATAATGAGCAGTTCTTC
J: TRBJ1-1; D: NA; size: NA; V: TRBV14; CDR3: CASTGTIEADKRNTEAFF; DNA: TGTGCCAGCACCGGGACCATCGAGGCCGATAAAAGGAACACTGAAGCTTTCTTT
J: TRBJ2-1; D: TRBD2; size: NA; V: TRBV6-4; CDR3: CASSEGTSGDEQFF; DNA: TGTGCCAGCAGTGAGGGGACTAGCGGGGATGAGCAGTTCTTC
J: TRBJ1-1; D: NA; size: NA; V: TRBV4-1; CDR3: CASSQNTEAFF; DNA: TGCGCCAGCAGCCAAAACACTGAAGCTTTCTTT
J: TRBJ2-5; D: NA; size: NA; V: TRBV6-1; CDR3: CASSEGRLVFVVGETQYF; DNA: TGTGCCAGCAGTGAAGGGCGGTTGGTTTTTGTTGTCGGGGAGACCCAGTACTTC
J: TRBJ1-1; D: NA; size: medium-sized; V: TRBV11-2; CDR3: CASSLGVGGNTEAFF; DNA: TGTGCCAGCAGCTTAGGAGTGGGAGGAAACACTGAAGCTTTCTTT
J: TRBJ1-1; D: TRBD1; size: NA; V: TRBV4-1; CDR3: CASSQDHRGRTEAFF; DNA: TGCGCCAGCAGCCAAGATCACAGGGGAAGAACTGAAGCTTTCTTT
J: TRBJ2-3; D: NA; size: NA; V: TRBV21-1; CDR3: CASSKEPGQGTDTQYF; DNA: TGTGCCAGCAGCAAAGAACCGGGACAGGGGACGGATACGCAGTATTTT
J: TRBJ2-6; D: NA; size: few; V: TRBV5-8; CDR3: CASSLAGPGANVLTF; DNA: TGTGCCAGCAGCTTGGCAGGGCCTGGGGCCAACGTCCTGACTTTC
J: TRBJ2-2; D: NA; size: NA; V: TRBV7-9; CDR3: CASSPYSWRGGANTGELFF; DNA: TGTGCCAGCAGCCCATATAGTTGGCGCGGGGGCGCGAACACCGGGGAGCTGTTTTTT
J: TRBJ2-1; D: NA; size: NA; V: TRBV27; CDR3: CASSLTSNRLNEQFF; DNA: TGTGCCAGCAGTCTGACCTCCAACCGACTCAATGAGCAGTTCTTC